This TCR beta chain was recorded in a study of CD8 T cells in Susac syndrome. Germline CDR1 MDHEN, CDR2 SYDVKM. The length of the CDR3 is 15 residues. V lost 2 bases and J lost 1, with 11 bases in between. About 0.45 to 1 ug RNA was reverse transcribed with random hexamers. One entry per CDR3 protein results from TCRdb running MiXCR on the immunoSEQ multiplex PCR reads. The sample lists 200,000 or so distinct CDR3 sequences; 85% to 95% were seen once. The chain combines TRBV28 with TRBJ2-5; weak D call: TRBD1 (5 bases). The sequence came from a human donor with Susac syndrome. Sequencing was done on a sample of CD8+ T cells from PBMCs. CDR3 sequence reads: CASSLQGVPQETQYF. For the CDR3, the DNA is TGTGCCAGCAGTTTACAGGGCGTGCCCCAAGAGACCCAGTACTTC.